Listed here is a single TCR beta chain. Libraries were prepared by immunoSEQ multiplex PCR; TCRdb keeps only in-frame clonotypes and omits some of them. The sample contains 200,000 or so clones, roughly nine tenths of which appear only once. These data come from a study of blood T cell repertoires in COVID-19. About the research overall: The cDNA or gDNA used as material had been derived from T cells, B-cell-depleted T cells, or PBMCs.

V dropped 6 bases and J dropped 0; count of bases not matched to a gene: 11. Germline lookup yields CDR1 MDHEN and CDR2 SYDVKM. The CDR3 contains 18 residues. The rearrangement links TRBV28 to TRBJ1-5, with 10 bases that match TRBD1. Sequenced input: PBMCs or T cells enriched from blood (not recorded which). This receptor was identified in a woman aged 40-49 years with acute COVID-19. CDR3 nucleotides: TGTGCCAGCAGCGACGAATTGGGACAGGGGTATAGCAATCAGCCCCAGCATTTT. Encoded protein: CASSDELGQGYSNQPQHF.